This T cell receptor (beta chain) was identified during a study of cytotoxic CD8 clonotypes in ibrutinib-treated CLL. This table comes from immunoSEQ multiplex PCR, and its TCRdb copy is limited to in-frame clones, with some not included. This table has about 70,000 clones, 90% appearing once. Sequencing was performed on PBMCs, taken after 12 months of ibrutinib treatment. This sequence originates from a human donor with chronic lymphocytic leukemia.

The CDR3 DNA follows: TGTGCCAGCAGTTTTCTCCCCGGACAGGGCACTACTCAGCAGTACTTC. Translation: CASSFLPGQGTTQQYF. The V gene is TRBV28, the J gene TRBJ2-7, with TRBD1 identical over 8 bases. CDR1 and CDR2 (germline): MDHEN, SYDVKM. The length of the CDR3 is 16 residues. V dropped 3 bases and J dropped 8; count of bases not matched to a gene: 15.